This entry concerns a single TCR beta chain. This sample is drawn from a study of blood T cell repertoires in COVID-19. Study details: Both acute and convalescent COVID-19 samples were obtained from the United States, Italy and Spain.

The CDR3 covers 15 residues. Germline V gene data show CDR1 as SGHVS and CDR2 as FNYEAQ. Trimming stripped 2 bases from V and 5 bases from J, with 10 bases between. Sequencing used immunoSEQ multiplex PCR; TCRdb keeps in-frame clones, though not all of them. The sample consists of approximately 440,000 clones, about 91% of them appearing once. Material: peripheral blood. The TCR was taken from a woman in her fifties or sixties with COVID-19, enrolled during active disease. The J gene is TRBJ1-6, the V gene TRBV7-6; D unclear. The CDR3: CASSLLSADNSPLHF. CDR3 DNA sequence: TGTGCCAGCAGCTTACTCTCGGCGGATAATTCACCCCTCCACTTT. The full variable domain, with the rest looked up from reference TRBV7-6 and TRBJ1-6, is GAGVSQSPRYKVTKRGQDVALRCDPISGHVSLYWYRQALGQGPEFLTYFNYEAQQDKSGLPNDRFSAERPEGSISTLTIQRTEQRDSAMYRCASSLLSADNSPLHFGNGTRLTVT.